The rows below give T cell receptor beta chains drawn from one sample of a study of shared T cell receptors in the human thymus. Clones were read by immunoSEQ multiplex PCR, and TCRdb kept only the in-frame ones, dropping some. The sample has about 610,000 clones, roughly 90% seen once. These same data were also listed under a study on human thymus T cells.

The material sequenced was thymocytes. The receptors were sampled from a boy under two years old with a congenital heart defect. Both conserved end residues are part of each CDR3. Each record gives: clone size, D gene, J gene, V gene, CDR3 protein, CDR3 DNA. D genes are given only for firm matches. Not all rows give a size; the values are once, few, many and, for expanded clones, a class.

few | TRBD1 | TRBJ1-4 | TRBV16 | CASSQLMFDRGDEKLFF | TGTGCCAGCAGCCAATTAATGTTTGACAGGGGGGATGAAAAACTGTTTTTT
. | TRBD1 | TRBJ1-6 | TRBV27 | CASSPNRDRLSSPLHF | TGTGCCAGCAGTCCCAACCGGGACAGGCTTTCTTCACCCCTCCACTTT
. | TRBD1 | TRBJ1-3 | TRBV27 | CASSLRGQANSGNTIYF | TGTGCCAGCAGTTTGCGCGGACAGGCTAACTCTGGAAACACCATATATTTT
. | . | TRBJ2-5 | TRBV6-5 | CASRDPGETQYF | TGTGCCAGCCGAGACCCGGGGGAGACCCAGTACTTC
once | TRBD2 | TRBJ2-1 | TRBV5-8 | CASSLRLAGVRGLTNEQFF | TGTGCCAGCAGTTTGAGACTAGCGGGAGTAAGGGGGCTTACTAATGAGCAGTTCTTC
. | . | TRBJ1-6 | TRBV9 | CASSVVAPLNSPLHF | TGTGCCAGCAGCGTAGTGGCTCCGTTAAATTCACCCCTCCACTTT
. | TRBD2 | TRBJ2-1 | TRBV14 | CASSQTTSGHNEQFF | TGTGCCAGCAGCCAAACGACTAGCGGACACAATGAGCAGTTCTTC
. | TRBD1 | TRBJ2-3 | TRBV9 | CASKGQDTDTQYF | TGTGCCAGCAAGGGACAGGACACAGATACGCAGTATTTT
. | TRBD1 | TRBJ2-1 | TRBV5-1 | CASRPPGQGLLAELEQFF | TGCGCCAGCAGGCCACCGGGACAGGGGCTTCTAGCGGAGCTTGAGCAGTTCTTC
. | TRBD2 | TRBJ2-1 | TRBV13 | CASSHRGGSHNTDNEQFF | TGTGCCAGCAGCCACCGGGGAGGGTCCCACAACACGGACAATGAGCAGTTCTTC
. | TRBD1 | TRBJ2-1 | TRBV5-1 | CASSARTGAYNEQFF | TGCGCCAGCAGCGCACGGACAGGGGCCTACAATGAGCAGTTCTTC
. | . | TRBJ2-3 | TRBV15 | CATSRAGIRSRTDTQYF | TGTGCCACCAGCAGAGCCGGGATCCGGTCCCGCACAGATACGCAGTATTTT
once | TRBD2 | TRBJ2-1 | TRBV12-5 | CASGPGFGLAGGGNEQFF | TGTGCTAGTGGCCCCGGGTTCGGACTAGCGGGAGGCGGCAATGAGCAGTTCTTC
. | . | TRBJ2-5 | TRBV5-1 | CASSSIVEGLKKTQYF | TGCGCCAGCAGCTCCATAGTGGAGGGCCTTAAGAAGACCCAGTACTTC
. | . | TRBJ1-4 | TRBV5-8 | CASPSMAGLSEKLFF | TGTGCCAGCCCCTCAATGGCGGGTCTGAGTGAAAAACTGTTTTTT
once | TRBD2 | TRBJ2-7 | TRBV11-2 | CASSWGSGGNTSYEQYF | TGTGCCAGCAGCTGGGGTAGCGGGGGTAACACCTCCTACGAGCAGTACTTC
few | TRBD2 | TRBJ2-7 | TRBV18 | CASSRISGNPYEQYF | TGTGCCAGCTCACGAATTAGCGGGAACCCCTACGAGCAGTACTTC
. | TRBD2 | TRBJ2-5 | TRBV6-5 | CASSYRLAGVGETQYF | TGTGCCAGCAGTTACAGGCTAGCGGGAGTAGGGGAGACCCAGTACTTC
. | TRBD1 | TRBJ2-1 | TRBV7-9 | CASSRTGGNEQFF | TGTGCCAGCAGCCGGACAGGGGGGAATGAGCAGTTCTTC
few | TRBD2 | TRBJ2-7 | TRBV19 | CASSGRLAGVDEQYF | TGTGCCAGTAGTGGACGACTAGCGGGAGTCGATGAGCAGTACTTC
. | TRBD1 | TRBJ2-1 | TRBV15 | CATSRVGAPGQGLLPQNNEQFF | TGTGCCACCAGCAGAGTAGGGGCCCCCGGACAGGGGTTACTTCCCCAGAACAATGAGCAGTTCTTC
. | . | TRBJ2-7 | TRBV11-2 | CASGVRCGTTYEQYF | TGTGCCAGCGGAGTGCGGTGCGGGACCACCTACGAGCAGTACTTC